These 32 T cell receptor beta chains share one sample of origin, sequenced in a study of PD-1 blockade in mismatch repair-deficient tumors. Sequencing used immunoSEQ multiplex PCR; TCRdb keeps in-frame clones, though not all of them. The sample has more than 50,000 clones, 88% seen once. Sample: peripheral blood, taken 52 weeks after starting pembrolizumab. These receptors all come from an adult with mismatch repair-deficient cancer.

Only one count was recorded for this clone. Other DNA sequences of this sample code for an identical CDR3. The chain is built from TRBV27 and TRBJ2-1; 11 bases match TRBD2. The CDR3 loop spans 15 amino acids. Trimming at V came to 6 bases and at J to 3 bases, leaving 4 bases not matched to a gene. CDR1 is MNHEY, CDR2 SMNVEV, per germline (reference sequence). The CDR3 sequence: CASSPGTSGYNEQFF. The CDR3, as DNA: TGTGCCAGCAGCCCCGGGACTAGCGGCTACAATGAGCAGTTCTTC.

This chain connects TRBV10-2 to TRBJ2-7; 10 positions match TRBD1. CDR3 length equals 16 residues. J was trimmed by 2 bases and V by 4 bases; bases with no gene match: 8. Germline loops: CDR1 WSHSY, CDR2 SAAADI. CDR3 sequence reads: CASSGPGTGVTYEQYF. CDR3 bases: TGCGCCAGCAGTGGCCCCGGGACAGGGGTTACCTACGAGCAGTACTTC.

The CDR3: CASSQGTLGFDDTQYF. CDR3 DNA: TGCGCCAGCAGCCAGGGAACCCTAGGATTCGACGATACGCAGTATTTT. This chain joins TRBV4-3 and TRBJ2-3; no firm D call. V dropped 3 bases and J dropped 6 bases, with 19 bases sitting between them. Germline V gene lookup returns CDR1 LGHNA and CDR2 YSLEER. This CDR3 comprises 16 residues.

V is TRBV18 and J is TRBJ1-2, with D perhaps matching TRBD1 (5 bases). This CDR3 has 14 residues. The germline V and J ends were trimmed by 5 bases and 6 bases, with 16 bases remaining between them. Germline values: CDR1 KGHSH, CDR2 LQKENI. The CDR3 protein is CASSTTGATNGYTF. In nucleotides, the CDR3 is TGTGCCAGCTCAACAACCGGGGCTACGAATGGCTACACCTTC.

V gene TRBV5-4 combines with J gene TRBJ2-1; weak D call: TRBD2 (5 bases). The germline V gene has CDR1 SGHNT and CDR2 YYREEE (reference sequence). The CDR3 has 16 amino acids. Trimming removed 1 base at V and 8 bases at J, with 19 bases between. CDR3 coding DNA: TGTGCCAGCAGCTTGTTTACCTACCGGGGAAACCATGAGCAGTTCTTC. Translating gives CASSLFTYRGNHEQFF.

The rearrangement uses TRBV28 and TRBJ2-2, with 7 bases identical to TRBD2. The CDR3 has 18 residues. J lost 0 bases, V lost 4 bases, and 11 bases had no gene match. Per germline, CDR1 MDHEN and CDR2 SYDVKM. The DNA for the CDR3 is TGTGCCAGCAGTTCAACCCAGACACTAGCGACGAACACCGGGGAGCTGTTTTTT. Its protein is CASSSTQTLATNTGELFF.

The chain uses TRBV18 and TRBJ2-5, with D hard to call. The CDR3 runs 14 residues. Trimming removed 2 bases from V and 2 bases from J, with 9 bases in between. Germline V gene data show CDR1 as KGHSH and CDR2 as LQKENI. The CDR3 DNA is TGTGCCAGCTCACCAGCGAACTCACAAGAGACCCAGTACTTC. Translation: CASSPANSQETQYF.

As for this clone: An end of the junction does not agree with germline; a read error may underlie this. The chain links TRBV7-2 to TRBJ2-7, with D perhaps matching TRBD2 (5 bases). Germline V gives CDR1 SGHTA, CDR2 FQGNSA. The CDR3 consists of 14 residues. In DNA form, the CDR3 reads TGTGCCGGCAGCTTAGGCGGGCCTTTGGGGGAGCAGTACTTC. This sequence encodes CAGSLGGPLGEQYF.

This rearrangement joins TRBV30 to TRBJ2-5, with D unclear. Germline CDR1 GTSNPN, CDR2 SVGIG (reference sequence). The germline V and J ends were trimmed by 4 bases and 2 bases, with 17 bases remaining between them. The CDR3 contains 15 residues. CDR3 DNA sequence: TGTGCCTGGACCGAAACTCAGACTGTTCAAGAGACCCAGTACTTC. Its protein is CAWTETQTVQETQYF. The full variable domain, in which reference TRBV30 and TRBJ2-5 provide the parts outside the CDR3, is SQTIHQWPATLVQPVGSPLSLECTVEGTSNPNLYWYRQAAGRGLQLLFYSVGIGQISSEVPQNLSASRPQDRQFILSSKKLLLSDSGFYLCAWTETQTVQETQYFGPGTRLLVL.

The chain joins TRBV2 to TRBJ2-3, with 8 positions matching TRBD1. The germline CDR1 and CDR2 sequences are SNHLY and FYNNEI. The CDR3 covers 15 residues. Trimming took 6 bases from V and 0 from J; bases not matched to a gene: 5. CDR3 nucleotide sequence: TGTGCCAGCAGGCGCAGGGGGCAGAGCACAGATACGCAGTATTTT. It yields the protein CASRRRGQSTDTQYF. Together with reference TRBV2 and TRBJ2-3, the CDR3 gives the full variable domain: EPEVTQTPSHQVTQMGQEVILRCVPISNHLYFYWYRQILGQKVEFLVSFYNNEISEKSEIFDDQFSVERPDGSNFTLKIRSTKLEDSAMYFCASRRRGQSTDTQYFGPGTRLTVL.

This rearrangement joins TRBV6-5 to TRBJ1-1; D gene ambiguous. CDR3 length: 15 amino acids. V was shortened by 0 bases and J by 3 bases, with 11 bases between the two germline ends. CDR1 and CDR2 (germline): MNHEY, SVGAGI. CDR3: CASSYSFYQHTEAFF. The CDR3 DNA is TGTGCCAGCAGTTACTCGTTTTATCAGCACACTGAAGCTTTCTTT.

This clone was seen a single time. The chain links TRBV14 to TRBJ1-1, with unresolved D. The V gene's germline CDR1 is SGHDN and CDR2 FVKESK. Trimming removed 3 bases from V and 0 bases from J, with 8 bases in between. The CDR3 runs to 14 residues. The CDR3 DNA reads TGTGCCAGCAGCCAGCGGGCAGTGAACACTGAAGCTTTCTTT. It translates to CASSQRAVNTEAFF. Combining the CDR3 with reference TRBV14 and TRBJ1-1 gives the whole variable domain EAGVTQFPSHSVIEKGQTVTLRCDPISGHDNLYWYRRVMGKEIKFLLHFVKESKQDESGMPNNRFLAERTGGTYSTLKVQPAELEDSGVYFCASSQRAVNTEAFFGQGTRLTVV.

The chain recombines TRBV4-1 with TRBJ2-7, with TRBD1 identical over 9 bases. After removal of 4 bases from V and 7 bases from J, the junction contained 11 bases not matched to a gene. This CDR3 spans 15 amino acids. CDR1 and CDR2 (germline): MGHRA, YSYEKL. The CDR3 DNA reads TGCGCCAGCAGCCGTGTGGGACAGGGCACCGGTGAGCAGTACTTC. Its protein product is CASSRVGQGTGEQYF.

This clone occurred a few times. This chain joins TRBV2 and TRBJ1-5; perhaps TRBD1 as D (5 bases). The CDR3 spans 14 residues. The V gene's germline CDR1 is SNHLY and CDR2 FYNNEI. With 0 bases removed from V and 3 bases from J, the gap between germline ends came to 6 bases. For the CDR3, the DNA is TGTGCCAGCAGTGAAGCGGGGGACAATCAGCCCCAGCATTTT. This gives the protein CASSEAGDNQPQHF. The entire variable domain, with the rest obtained from reference TRBV2 and TRBJ1-5, is as follows: EPEVTQTPSHQVTQMGQEVILRCVPISNHLYFYWYRQILGQKVEFLVSFYNNEISEKSEIFDDQFSVERPDGSNFTLKIRSTKLEDSAMYFCASSEAGDNQPQHFGDGTRLSIL.

The chain links TRBV7-2 to TRBJ2-7, with 8 bases matching TRBD1. Germline CDR1 and CDR2: SGHTA and FQGNSA. The J segment lost 5 bases and the V segment lost 6 bases, leaving 6 bases of the junction unmatched. CDR3 length: 13 residues. In nucleotides, the CDR3 is TGTGCCAGCAGACGACAGGGGCTCCACGAGCAGTACTTC. It is translated as CASRRQGLHEQYF.

Note on this clone: An end of the junction differs from the germline gene, which may be a read error. This rearrangement joins TRBV7-9 to TRBJ2-1; 9 bases match TRBD2. Germline V gene data show CDR1 as SEHNR and CDR2 as FQNEAQ (reference sequence). CDR3 size: 16 residues. This CDR3 is CASNLAGEPPYNEQFF. For the CDR3, the DNA is TGTGCCAGCAACTTAGCGGGGGAGCCACCCTACAATGAGCAGTTCTTC.

Of note for this clone: At one of its ends the junction is not consistent with the germline gene, which may arise from a read error. V gene TRBV5-6 combines with J gene TRBJ2-3, with D possibly matching TRBD2 (6 bases). The CDR3 runs 11 residues. The germline V gene has CDR1 SGHDT and CDR2 YYEEEE. The CDR3 spells CASSFGRNGDF. Written as DNA, the CDR3 is TGTGCCAGCAGCTTTGGGAGGAACGGGGATTTT.

The V call is TRBV7-8, the J call TRBJ2-7; possibly TRBD2 for D (5 bases). Trimming pared 1 base from V and 0 bases from J, leaving 19 bases between. The germline CDR1 and CDR2 sequences are SGHVS and FQNEAQ. This CDR3 has 18 residues. The chain's CDR3 is CASSLEGWSGKSSYEQYF. As DNA, the CDR3 is TGTGCCAGCAGCTTAGAGGGATGGAGCGGTAAAAGCTCCTACGAGCAGTACTTC.

The genes are TRBV19 and TRBJ2-1, with D possibly called TRBD1 or TRBD2 (5 bases each). The CDR3 extends over 15 amino acids. Germline V lookup: CDR1 LNHDA, CDR2 SQIVND (reference sequence). V dropped 3 bases and J dropped 2 bases, with 11 bases sitting between them. CDR3 amino acids: CASSITRDPYNEQFF. CDR3 coding DNA: TGTGCCAGTAGTATTACAAGGGACCCCTACAATGAGCAGTTCTTC.

The genes are TRBV27 and TRBJ1-5; 10 bases are a match to TRBD1. V lost 4 bases to trimming and J lost 6 bases; unmatched junction nucleotides: 3. There are 14 residues in the CDR3. Germline V gene sequence: CDR1 MNHEY, CDR2 SMNVEV (reference sequence). CDR3 loop: CASSWTGGSQPQHF. The CDR3 DNA reads TGTGCCAGCAGTTGGACAGGGGGGAGTCAGCCCCAGCATTTT.

The J gene is TRBJ2-1, the V gene TRBV5-4, with D perhaps TRBD2 (6 bases). The germline gives CDR1 SGHNT, CDR2 YYREEE (reference sequence). The CDR3 runs to 14 residues. V was trimmed by 5 bases and J by 6 bases, leaving 15 bases between them. The CDR3 nucleotides read TGTGCCAGCAGACCTCCTACTAGCCGCAATGAGCAGTTCTTC. It specifies CASRPPTSRNEQFF.

The chain carries TRBV14 and TRBJ2-5; 11 bases align to TRBD2. The trim removed 6 bases at V and 3 bases at J, leaving 6 bases unmatched. Germline CDR1 is SGHDN and CDR2 is FVKESK. The CDR3 spans 15 residues. The DNA of the CDR3 is TGTGCCAGCAGTCCACTAGCGGGAGTTGAAGAGACCCAGTACTTC. This sequence encodes CASSPLAGVEETQYF.

The rearrangement uses TRBV7-9 and TRBJ2-5, with D hard to call. The CDR3 is 17 amino acids. V was shortened by 5 bases and J by 1 base, with 20 bases between the two germline ends. CDR1 is SEHNR and CDR2 is FQNEAQ in the germline V gene (reference sequence). The CDR3 region has the DNA TGTGCCAGCAGCATGACAAGGGATGGAGTCGTCCAAGAGACCCAGTACTTC. Protein product: CASSMTRDGVVQETQYF.

V and J are TRBV23-1 and TRBJ1-2; D is unclear. TRBV23-1 is placed among ORFs of uncertain function. Trimming removed 4 bases from V and 5 bases from J, with 20 bases in between. This CDR3 is 16 amino acids long. CDR3 sequence (DNA): TGCGCCAGCAGTCGCCCCCCTGGGCCAGACCAGTATGGCTACACCTTC. It specifies CASSRPPGPDQYGYTF.

The rearrangement joins TRBV18 to TRBJ2-3, with no clear D. V lost 8 bases and J lost 14, with 8 bases in between. The CDR3 length is 8 residues. Germline loops: CDR1 KGHSH, CDR2 LQKENI. The DNA for the CDR3 is TGTGCCAGCCCTCCACGGTATTTT. Its protein is CASPPRYF.

This rearrangement joins TRBV5-1 to TRBJ2-1, with TRBD2 matching over 8 bases. Trimming removed 4 bases from V and 8 bases from J; junction bases left unmatched: 11. The germline gives CDR1 SGHRS, CDR2 YFSETQ. The CDR3 covers 15 residues. The CDR3: CASSVAGFLLDEQFF. CDR3 nucleotide sequence: TGCGCCAGCAGCGTAGCGGGGTTTCTTCTCGATGAGCAGTTCTTC.

This chain links TRBV30 with TRBJ2-5; no firm D call. Germline CDR1 and CDR2: GTSNPN and SVGIG (reference sequence). V was trimmed by 4 bases and J by 1 base, leaving 7 bases between them. The CDR3 has 12 amino acids. The DNA for the CDR3 is TGTGCCTGGAAGAAGGTCCAAGAGACCCAGTACTTC. It encodes CAWKKVQETQYF.

V is TRBV7-9 and J is TRBJ2-3, with a tentative D call TRBD1 (6 bases). The CDR3 covers 14 residues. Germline lookup yields CDR1 SEHNR and CDR2 FQNEAQ (reference sequence). Trimming took 4 bases from V and 4 from J, leaving 12 bases between them. The CDR3 spells CASSSRQEPDTQYF. In DNA form, the CDR3 reads TGTGCCAGCAGCTCCAGACAGGAACCAGATACGCAGTATTTT.

The chain has TRBV11-3 and TRBJ2-7; D may be TRBD1 (5 bases). V was clipped by 4 bases and J by 2 bases, with 9 bases between them. The CDR3 is 13 residues long. Germline CDR1 is SGHNT and CDR2 is YENEEA. CDR3 region: CASSSDSAYEQYF. Here the CDR3 DNA reads TGTGCCAGCAGCTCAGACAGCGCCTACGAGCAGTACTTC.

V and J are TRBV4-1 and TRBJ2-2; no clear D gene. The CDR3 contains 12 residues. The V and J ends lost 0 bases and 4 bases respectively, with 0 bases between them. Germline CDR1 reads MGHRA; CDR2 reads YSYEKL. The CDR3 DNA reads TGCGCCAGCAGCCAAGACACCGGGGAGCTGTTTTTT. This codes for CASSQDTGELFF.

CDR3 amino acids: CASSLVNEQFF. The CDR3 DNA reads TGTGCCAGCAGCTTAGTCAATGAGCAGTTCTTC. The chain is built from TRBV7-9 and TRBJ2-1, with D unresolved. This CDR3 has 11 residues. Germline assignment: CDR1 SEHNR and CDR2 FQNEAQ (reference sequence). V lost 1 base and J 6 bases, leaving 1 base between the germline ends.

The rearrangement joins TRBV19 to TRBJ2-5; a weak D match, TRBD2 (5 bases). Looked up from germline, CDR1 is LNHDA and CDR2 is SQIVND (reference sequence). The CDR3 sequence is 14 residues long. V was shortened by 3 bases and J by 5 bases, with 13 bases between the two germline ends. Here the CDR3 DNA reads TGTGCCAGTAGTATCGGGAACCTACGGGAGACCCAGTACTTC. Encoded protein: CASSIGNLRETQYF.